Below, one T cell receptor (beta chain) is given with its context. No antigen is known for it. This specimen comes from a study of identical twins. Study observations and caveats: Abundant beta clonotypes from cord blood had fewer insertions, unlike memory repertoires, which showed none.

Template switching, a step in the protocol, added a universal primer site, and cDNA carried unique molecular identifiers. From the 5' RACE reads, TCRdb called clonotypes with MiXCR, one entry per CDR3 protein. The sample contains hundreds of thousands of distinct CDR3 sequences, 9% to 15% of which appear only once. The CDR3 has 13 amino acids. With 4 bases removed from V and 5 bases from J, the gap between germline ends came to 11 bases. Germline values: CDR1 WSHSY, CDR2 SAAADI. These data also featured in a second study, about yellow fever vaccine responses in identical twins.

The clonotype originates from a woman under 30 in good health. J is TRBJ1-2 and V is TRBV10-2, with a tentative D call TRBD1 (6 bases). The sequenced sample was PBMCs. The CDR3 loop is CASSATGTYGYTF. DNA for the CDR3: TGCGCCAGCAGTGCCACAGGGACTTATGGCTACACCTTC.